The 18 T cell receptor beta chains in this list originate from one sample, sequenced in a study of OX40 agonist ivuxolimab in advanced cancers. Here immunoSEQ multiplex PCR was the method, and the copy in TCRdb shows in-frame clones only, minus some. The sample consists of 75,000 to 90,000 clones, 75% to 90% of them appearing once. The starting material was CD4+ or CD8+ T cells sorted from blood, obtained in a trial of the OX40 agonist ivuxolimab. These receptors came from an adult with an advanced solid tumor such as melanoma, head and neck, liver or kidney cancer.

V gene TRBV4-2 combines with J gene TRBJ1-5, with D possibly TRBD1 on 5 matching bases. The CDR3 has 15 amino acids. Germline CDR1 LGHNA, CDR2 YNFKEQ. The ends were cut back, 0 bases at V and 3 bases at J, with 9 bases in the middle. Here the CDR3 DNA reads TGTGCCAGCAGCCAAGAAACTGGGACCAATCAGCCCCAGCATTTT. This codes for CASSQETGTNQPQHF.

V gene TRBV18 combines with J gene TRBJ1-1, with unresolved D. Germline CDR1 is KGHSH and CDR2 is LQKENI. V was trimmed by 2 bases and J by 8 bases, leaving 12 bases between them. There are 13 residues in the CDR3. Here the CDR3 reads CASSPDQTAEAFF. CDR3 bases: TGTGCCAGCTCACCAGATCAGACGGCCGAAGCTTTCTTT.

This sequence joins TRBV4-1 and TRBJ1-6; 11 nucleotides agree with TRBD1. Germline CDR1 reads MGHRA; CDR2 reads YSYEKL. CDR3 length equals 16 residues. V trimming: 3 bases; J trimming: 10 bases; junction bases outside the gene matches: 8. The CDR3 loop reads CASSHVGQGAKSPLHF. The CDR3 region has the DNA TGCGCCAGCAGCCACGTCGGACAGGGGGCAAAGTCACCCCTCCACTTT.

For the CDR3, the DNA is TGTGCTCAAAGTGGCGGGGGGGCCTACAATGAGCAGTTCTTC. It codes for CAQSGGGAYNEQFF. The V call is TRBV30, the J call TRBJ2-1, with 9 bases matching TRBD2. This CDR3 has 14 amino acids. Germline-derived CDR1 and CDR2 are GTSNPN and SVGIG (reference sequence).

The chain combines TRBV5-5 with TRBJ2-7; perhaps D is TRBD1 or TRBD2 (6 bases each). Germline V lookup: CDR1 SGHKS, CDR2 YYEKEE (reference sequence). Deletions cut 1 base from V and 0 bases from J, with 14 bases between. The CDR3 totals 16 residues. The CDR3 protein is CASSLMSGGYSYEQYF. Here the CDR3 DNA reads TGTGCCAGCAGCTTGATGTCCGGGGGCTACTCCTACGAGCAGTACTTC.

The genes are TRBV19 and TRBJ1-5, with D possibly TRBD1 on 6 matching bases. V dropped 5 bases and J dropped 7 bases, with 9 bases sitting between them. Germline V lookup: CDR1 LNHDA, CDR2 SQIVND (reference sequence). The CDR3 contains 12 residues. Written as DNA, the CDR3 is TGTGCCAGTAGTGGCCAGGGGCAGCCCCAGCATTTT. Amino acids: CASSGQGQPQHF.

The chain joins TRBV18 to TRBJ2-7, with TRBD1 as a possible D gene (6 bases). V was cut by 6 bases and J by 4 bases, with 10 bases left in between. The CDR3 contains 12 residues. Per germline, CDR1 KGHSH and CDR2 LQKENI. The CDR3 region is CASSTQGYEQYF. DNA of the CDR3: TGTGCCAGCTCGACACAGGGTTACGAGCAGTACTTC.

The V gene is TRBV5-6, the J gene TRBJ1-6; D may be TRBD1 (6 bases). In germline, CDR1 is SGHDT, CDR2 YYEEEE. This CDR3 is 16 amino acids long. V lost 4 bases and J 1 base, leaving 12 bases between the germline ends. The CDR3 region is CASSRSRGSYNSPLHF. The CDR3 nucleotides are TGTGCCAGCAGCCGGAGCAGGGGTTCCTATAATTCACCCCTCCACTTT.

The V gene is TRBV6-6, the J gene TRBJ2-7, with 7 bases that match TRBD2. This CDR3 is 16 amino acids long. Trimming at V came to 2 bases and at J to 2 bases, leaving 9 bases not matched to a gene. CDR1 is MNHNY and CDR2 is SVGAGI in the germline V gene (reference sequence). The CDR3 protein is CASSYPPGLPTYEQYF. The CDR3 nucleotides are TGTGCCAGCAGTTACCCACCGGGACTACCTACCTACGAGCAGTACTTC.

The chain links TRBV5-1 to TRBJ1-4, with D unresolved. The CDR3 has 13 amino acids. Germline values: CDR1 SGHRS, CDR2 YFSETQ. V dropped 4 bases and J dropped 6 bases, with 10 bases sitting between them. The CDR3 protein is CASSSGPDEKLFF. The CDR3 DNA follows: TGCGCCAGCAGCAGCGGGCCGGATGAAAAACTGTTTTTT.

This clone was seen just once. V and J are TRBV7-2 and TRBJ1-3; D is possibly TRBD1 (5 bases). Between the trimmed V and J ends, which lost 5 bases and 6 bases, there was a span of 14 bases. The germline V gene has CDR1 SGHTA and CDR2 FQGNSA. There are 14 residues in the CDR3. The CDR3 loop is CASSPSPTVNTIYF. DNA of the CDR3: TGTGCCAGCAGCCCCAGCCCGACAGTAAACACCATATATTTT.

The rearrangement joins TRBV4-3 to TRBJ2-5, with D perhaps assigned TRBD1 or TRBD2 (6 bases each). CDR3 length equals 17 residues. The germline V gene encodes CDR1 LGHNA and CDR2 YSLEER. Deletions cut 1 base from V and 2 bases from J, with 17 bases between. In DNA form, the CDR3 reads TGCGCCAGCAGCCAAGTAGGGTCCGGGGGCCTACAAGAGACCCAGTACTTC. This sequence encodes CASSQVGSGGLQETQYF.

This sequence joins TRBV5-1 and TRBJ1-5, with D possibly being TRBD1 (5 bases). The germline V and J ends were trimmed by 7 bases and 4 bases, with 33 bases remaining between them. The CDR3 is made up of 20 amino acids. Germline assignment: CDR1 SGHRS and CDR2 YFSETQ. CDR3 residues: CASGRLRQWVSWGLNQPQHF. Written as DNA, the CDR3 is TGCGCCAGCGGAAGATTGAGACAGTGGGTGTCTTGGGGCTTGAATCAGCCCCAGCATTTT. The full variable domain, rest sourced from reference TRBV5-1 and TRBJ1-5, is KAGVTQTPRYLIKTRGQQVTLSCSPISGHRSVSWYQQTPGQGLQFLFEYFSETQRNKGNFPGRFSGRQFSNSRSEMNVSTLELGDSALYLCASGRLRQWVSWGLNQPQHFGDGTRLSIL.

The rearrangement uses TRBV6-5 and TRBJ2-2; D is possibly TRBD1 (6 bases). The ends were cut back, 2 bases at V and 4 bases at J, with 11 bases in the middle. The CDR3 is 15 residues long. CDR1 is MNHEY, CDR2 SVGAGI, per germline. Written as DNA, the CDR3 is TGTGCCAGCAGTTACAGGCAGGGGCTCACCGGGGAGCTGTTTTTT. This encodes CASSYRQGLTGELFF.

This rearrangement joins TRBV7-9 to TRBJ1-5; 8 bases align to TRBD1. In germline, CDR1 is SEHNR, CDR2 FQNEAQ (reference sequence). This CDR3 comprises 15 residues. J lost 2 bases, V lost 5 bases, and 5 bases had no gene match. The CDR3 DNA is TGTGCCAGCAGCCTTACAGGGGGAGGCAATCAGCCCCAGCATTTT. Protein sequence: CASSLTGGGNQPQHF.

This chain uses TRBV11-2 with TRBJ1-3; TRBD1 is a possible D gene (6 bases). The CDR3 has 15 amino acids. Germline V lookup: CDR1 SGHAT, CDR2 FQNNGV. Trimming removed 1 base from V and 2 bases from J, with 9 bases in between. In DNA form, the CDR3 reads TGTGCCAGCAGCTTAGTGAGGGGGGCTGGAAACACCATATATTTT. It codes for CASSLVRGAGNTIYF.

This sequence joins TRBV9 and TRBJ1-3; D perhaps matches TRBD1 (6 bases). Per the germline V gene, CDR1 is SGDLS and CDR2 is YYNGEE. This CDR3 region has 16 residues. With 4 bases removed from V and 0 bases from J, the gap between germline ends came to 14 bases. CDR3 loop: CASSPLRGTSGNTIYF. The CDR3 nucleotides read TGTGCCAGCAGCCCACTAAGGGGGACCTCTGGAAACACCATATATTTT. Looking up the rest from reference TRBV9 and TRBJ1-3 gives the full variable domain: DSGVTQTPKHLITATGQRVTLRCSPRSGDLSVYWYQQSLDQGLQFLIQYYNGEERAKGNILERFSAQQFPDLHSELNLSSLELGDSALYFCASSPLRGTSGNTIYFGEGSWLTVV.

CDR3 sequence: CASTRDRSRSPLHF. As DNA, the CDR3 is TGTGCCAGCACCAGGGACAGATCAAGGTCACCCCTCCACTTT. V and J are TRBV5-4 and TRBJ1-6; 7 bases line up with TRBD1. This CDR3 has 14 amino acids. The trim removed 6 bases at V and 10 bases at J, leaving 10 bases unmatched. The germline gives CDR1 SGHNT, CDR2 YYREEE (reference sequence). The whole variable domain, filled in from reference TRBV5-4 and TRBJ1-6, reads ETGVTQSPTHLIKTRGQQVTLRCSSQSGHNTVSWYQQALGQGPQFIFQYYREEENGRGNFPPRFSGLQFPNYSSELNVNALELDDSALYLCASTRDRSRSPLHFGNGTRLTVT.